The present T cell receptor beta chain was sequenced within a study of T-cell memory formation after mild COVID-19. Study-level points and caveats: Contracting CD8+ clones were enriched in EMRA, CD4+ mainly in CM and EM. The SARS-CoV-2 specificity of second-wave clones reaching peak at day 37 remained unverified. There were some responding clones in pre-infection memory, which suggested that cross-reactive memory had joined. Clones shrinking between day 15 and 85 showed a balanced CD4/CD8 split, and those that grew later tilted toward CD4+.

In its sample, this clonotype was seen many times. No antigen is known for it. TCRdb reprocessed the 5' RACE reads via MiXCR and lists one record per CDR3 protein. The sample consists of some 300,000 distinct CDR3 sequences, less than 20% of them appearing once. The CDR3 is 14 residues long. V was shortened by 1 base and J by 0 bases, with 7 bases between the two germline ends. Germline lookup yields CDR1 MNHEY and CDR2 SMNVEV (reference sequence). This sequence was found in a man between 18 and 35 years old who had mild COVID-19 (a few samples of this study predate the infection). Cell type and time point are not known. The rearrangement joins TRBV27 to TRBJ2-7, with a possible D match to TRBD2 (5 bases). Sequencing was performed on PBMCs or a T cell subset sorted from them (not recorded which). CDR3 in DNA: TGTGCCAGCAGTTTATGGGAGAGCTCCTACGAGCAGTACTTC. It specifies CASSLWESSYEQYF.